The entry that follows covers one T cell receptor (beta chain) sequence. Its antigen is unknown. This CDR3 has 15 amino acids. J gave up 0 bases and V 5 bases, and 3 bases lay outside the gene matches. CDR1 is SNHLY, CDR2 FYNNEI, per germline. The data were produced by immunoSEQ multiplex PCR, yet TCRdb's version contains in-frame clones alone and is incomplete. The data contain 95,000 to 100,000 clones, 85% to 90% of them singletons. This sample is part of a study of T cell responses to AZD1222 COVID-19 vaccine. Study-level results: Repertoires were obtained solely post-peak T cell response. Regions 160-218 and 743-854 held dominance among vaccine-associated CD4 TCRs, which spanned spike.

Sequencing was performed on peripheral blood, taken on day 0 of AZD1222 vaccination. The sequence was collected from an adult in good health. The rearrangement uses TRBV2 and TRBJ2-1; 8 bases line up with TRBD2. CDR3 loop: CASSPTSDSYNEQFF. The CDR3 nucleotides are TGTGCCAGCAGTCCGACTAGCGACTCCTACAATGAGCAGTTCTTC.